Described below is a single T cell receptor (beta chain) sequence and its context. Assay: immunoSEQ multiplex PCR; the TCRdb copy retains only in-frame clones and omits some. In the table there are about 110,000 clones, approximately 89% of which are singletons. Indicated time point: cycle 4 day 1 (C4D1), after 6 weeks of nivolumab. Every patient had relapsed following autologous stem cell transplantation, and cohorts differed in brentuximab vedotin exposure. These data belong to a study of PD-1 blockade in classical Hodgkin lymphoma. This CDR3 spans 13 amino acids. The V end was cut by 3 bases, the J end by 2 bases, with 7 bases between. Looked up from germline, CDR1 is KGHSH and CDR2 is LQKENI.

The source material was peripheral blood mononuclear cells (PBMCs), sampled before the fourth cycle of nivolumab. This chain connects TRBV18 to TRBJ1-2; perhaps TRBD1 as D (6 bases). The source of this sequence is a human donor with classical Hodgkin lymphoma. Here the CDR3 DNA reads TGTGCCAGCTCACCTGACAGGAACTATGGCTACACCTTC. This translates into CASSPDRNYGYTF.